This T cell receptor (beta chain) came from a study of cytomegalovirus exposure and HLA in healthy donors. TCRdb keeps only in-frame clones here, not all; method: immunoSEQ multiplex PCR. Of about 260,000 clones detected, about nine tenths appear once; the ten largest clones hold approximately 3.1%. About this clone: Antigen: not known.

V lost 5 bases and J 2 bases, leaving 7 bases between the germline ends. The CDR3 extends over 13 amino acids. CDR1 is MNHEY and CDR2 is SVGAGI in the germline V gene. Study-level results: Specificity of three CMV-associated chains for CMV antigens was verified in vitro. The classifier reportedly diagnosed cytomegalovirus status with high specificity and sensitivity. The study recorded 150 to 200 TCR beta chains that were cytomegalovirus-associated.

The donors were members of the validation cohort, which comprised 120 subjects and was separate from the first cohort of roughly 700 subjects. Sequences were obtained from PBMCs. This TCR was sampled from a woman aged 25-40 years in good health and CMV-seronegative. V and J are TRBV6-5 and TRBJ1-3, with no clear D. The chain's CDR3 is CASSGLPGNTIYF. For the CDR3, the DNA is TGTGCCAGCAGTGGCCTTCCTGGAAACACCATATATTTT.